This T cell receptor beta chain was sequenced in a study of blood T cell repertoires in COVID-19. Study-wide context: The United States, Italy and Spain were the sources of the acute and convalescent COVID-19 samples. PBMCs, B-cell-depleted T cells, or T cells were the source of the cDNA or gDNA that made up the material.

Recruited during active infection, patients (from Seattle) were subsequently followed longitudinally. In the original analysis: Amplified reference gene primers provided the basis for estimating nucleated cell counts. The data were produced by immunoSEQ multiplex PCR, yet TCRdb's version contains in-frame clones alone and is incomplete. V, J and clone size are those of that table, while D and trimming were read from the DNA. The sample lists roughly 260,000 clones; about nine tenths were seen once. The CDR3 has 15 residues. Germline V gives CDR1 SGHVS, CDR2 FNYEAQ. The junction had 8 bases not matched to a gene; V was cut back by 5 bases and J by 8 bases.

Sequencing input: peripheral blood. The gene calls are TRBV7-6 and TRBJ2-4, with 11 bases matching TRBD2. This TCR was recovered from a woman aged 30 to 39 with COVID-19, enrolled during active disease. CDR3 DNA: TGTGCCAGCAGCCCTCAGACTAGCGGGGTTTACATTCAGTACTTC. It is translated as CASSPQTSGVYIQYF.